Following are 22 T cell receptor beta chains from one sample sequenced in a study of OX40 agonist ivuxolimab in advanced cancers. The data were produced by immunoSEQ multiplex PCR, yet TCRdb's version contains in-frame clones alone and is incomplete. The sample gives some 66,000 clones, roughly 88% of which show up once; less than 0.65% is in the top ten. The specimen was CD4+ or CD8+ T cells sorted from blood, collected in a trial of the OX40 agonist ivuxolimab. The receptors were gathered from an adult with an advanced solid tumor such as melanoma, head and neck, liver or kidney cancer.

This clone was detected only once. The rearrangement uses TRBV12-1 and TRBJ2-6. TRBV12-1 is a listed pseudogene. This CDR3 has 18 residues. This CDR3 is CASSAGDIGQSRANVLTF. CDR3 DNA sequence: TGTGCCAGCAGCGCGGGCGATATAGGACAAAGTCGGGCCAACGTCCTGACTTTC.

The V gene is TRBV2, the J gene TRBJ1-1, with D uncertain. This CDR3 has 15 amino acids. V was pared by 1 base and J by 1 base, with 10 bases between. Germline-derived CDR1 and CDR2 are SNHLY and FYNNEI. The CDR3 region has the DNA TGTGCCAGCAGTGAAGTCGCAGCCGAGAACACTGAAGCTTTCTTT. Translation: CASSEVAAENTEAFF.

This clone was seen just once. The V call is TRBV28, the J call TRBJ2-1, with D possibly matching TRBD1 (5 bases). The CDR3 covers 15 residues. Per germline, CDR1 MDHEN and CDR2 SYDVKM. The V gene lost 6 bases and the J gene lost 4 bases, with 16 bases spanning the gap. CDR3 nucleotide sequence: TGTGCCAGCAGCCCCCAGGGTTCCCTTTACAATGAGCAGTTCTTC. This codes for CASSPQGSLYNEQFF.

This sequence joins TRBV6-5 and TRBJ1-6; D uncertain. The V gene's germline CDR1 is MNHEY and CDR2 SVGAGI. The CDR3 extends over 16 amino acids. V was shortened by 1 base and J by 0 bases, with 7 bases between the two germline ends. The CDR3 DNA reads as TGTGCCAGCAGTTACTTTGAGAGCTCCTATAATTCACCCCTCCACTTT. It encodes CASSYFESSYNSPLHF.

In DNA, the CDR3 is TGTGCCAGCAGCTTGCGGACAGGTTACAATGAGCAGTTCTTC. Translation gives CASSLRTGYNEQFF. V and J are TRBV11-3 and TRBJ2-1; 7 nucleotides agree with TRBD1. This CDR3 has 14 residues. The V gene end was trimmed by 3 bases and the J gene end by 4 bases; junction bases not matched to a gene: 3. Germline CDR1 SGHNT, CDR2 YENEEA. The full variable domain, with the rest looked up from reference TRBV11-3 and TRBJ2-1, is EAGVVQSPRYKIIEKKQPVAFWCNPISGHNTLYWYLQNLGQGPELLIRYENEEAVDDSQLPKDRFSAERLKGVDSTLKIQPAELGDSAVYLCASSLRTGYNEQFFGPGTRLTVL.

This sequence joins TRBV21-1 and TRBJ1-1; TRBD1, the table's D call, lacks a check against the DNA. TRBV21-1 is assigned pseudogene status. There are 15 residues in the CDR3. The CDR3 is CASSWDRLMNTEAFF. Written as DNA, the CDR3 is TGTGCCAGCAGCTGGGACAGGCTCATGAACACTGAAGCTTTCTTT.

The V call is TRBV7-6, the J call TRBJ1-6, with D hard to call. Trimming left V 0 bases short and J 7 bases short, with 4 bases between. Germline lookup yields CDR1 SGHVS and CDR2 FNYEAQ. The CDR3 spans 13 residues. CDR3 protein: CASSLAQNSPLHF. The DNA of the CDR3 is TGTGCCAGCAGCTTAGCGCAGAATTCACCCCTCCACTTT. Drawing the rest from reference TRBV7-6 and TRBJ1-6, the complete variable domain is GAGVSQSPRYKVTKRGQDVALRCDPISGHVSLYWYRQALGQGPEFLTYFNYEAQQDKSGLPNDRFSAERPEGSISTLTIQRTEQRDSAMYRCASSLAQNSPLHFGNGTRLTVT.

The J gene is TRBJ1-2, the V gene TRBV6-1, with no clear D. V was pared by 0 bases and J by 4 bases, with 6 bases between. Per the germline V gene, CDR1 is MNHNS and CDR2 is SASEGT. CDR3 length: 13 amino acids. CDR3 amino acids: CASSEAGPYGYTF. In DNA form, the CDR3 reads TGTGCCAGCAGTGAAGCTGGGCCCTATGGCTACACCTTC.

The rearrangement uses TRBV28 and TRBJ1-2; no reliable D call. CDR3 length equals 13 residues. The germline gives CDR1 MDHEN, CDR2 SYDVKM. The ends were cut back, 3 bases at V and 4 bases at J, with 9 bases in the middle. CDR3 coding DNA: TGTGCCAGCAGTTTGCCCGGATTCTATGGCTACACCTTC. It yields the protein CASSLPGFYGYTF.

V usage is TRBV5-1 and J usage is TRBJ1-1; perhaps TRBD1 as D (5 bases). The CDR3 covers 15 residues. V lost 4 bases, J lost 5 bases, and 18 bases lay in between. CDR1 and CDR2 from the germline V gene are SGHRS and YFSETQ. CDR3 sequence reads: CASSPTVVEETEAFF. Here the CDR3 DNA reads TGCGCCAGCAGCCCGACAGTGGTAGAAGAAACTGAAGCTTTCTTT.

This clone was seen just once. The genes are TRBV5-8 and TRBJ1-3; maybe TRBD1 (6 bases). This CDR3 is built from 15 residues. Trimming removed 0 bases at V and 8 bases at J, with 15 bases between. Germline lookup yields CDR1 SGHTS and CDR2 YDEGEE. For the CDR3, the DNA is TGTGCCAGCAGCTTGGAAACAGGGTATATCGACACCATATATTTT. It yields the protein CASSLETGYIDTIYF.

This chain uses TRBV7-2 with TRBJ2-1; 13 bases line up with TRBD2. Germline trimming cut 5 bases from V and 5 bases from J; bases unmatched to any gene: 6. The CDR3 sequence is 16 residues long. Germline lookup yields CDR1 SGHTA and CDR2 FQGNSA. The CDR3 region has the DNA TGTGCCAGCAGCCCACAACTAGCGGGGGGGAACAATGAGCAGTTCTTC. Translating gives CASSPQLAGGNNEQFF.

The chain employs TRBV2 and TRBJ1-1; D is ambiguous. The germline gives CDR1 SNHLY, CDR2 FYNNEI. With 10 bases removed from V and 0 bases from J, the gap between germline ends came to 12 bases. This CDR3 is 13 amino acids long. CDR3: CANLDRLNTEAFF. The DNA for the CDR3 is TGTGCCAACCTCGACCGACTGAACACTGAAGCTTTCTTT.

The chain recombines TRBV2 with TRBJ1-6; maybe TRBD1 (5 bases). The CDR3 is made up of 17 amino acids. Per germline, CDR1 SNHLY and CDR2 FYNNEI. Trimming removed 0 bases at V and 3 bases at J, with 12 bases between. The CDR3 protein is CASSEARGQSYNSPLHF. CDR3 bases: TGTGCCAGCAGTGAAGCGCGAGGACAAAGCTATAATTCACCCCTCCACTTT.

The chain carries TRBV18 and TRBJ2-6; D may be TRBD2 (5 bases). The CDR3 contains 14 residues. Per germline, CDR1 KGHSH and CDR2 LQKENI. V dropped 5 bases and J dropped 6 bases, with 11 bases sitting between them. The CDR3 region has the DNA TGTGCCAGCTCAAAGGCCCGGGAGGCCAACGTCCTGACTTTC. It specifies CASSKAREANVLTF.

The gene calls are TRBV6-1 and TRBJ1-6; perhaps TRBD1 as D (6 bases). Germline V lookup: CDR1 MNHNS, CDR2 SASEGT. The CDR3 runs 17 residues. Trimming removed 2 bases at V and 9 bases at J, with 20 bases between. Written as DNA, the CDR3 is TGTGCCAGCAGTGAATGGGGGGGCGGCCTTACACCTTCACCCCTCCACTTT. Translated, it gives CASSEWGGGLTPSPLHF.

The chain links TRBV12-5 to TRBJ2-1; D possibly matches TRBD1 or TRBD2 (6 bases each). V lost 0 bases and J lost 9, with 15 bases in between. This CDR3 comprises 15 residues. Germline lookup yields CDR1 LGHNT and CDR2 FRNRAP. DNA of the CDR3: TGTGCTAGTGGTTTGGTAGGGGGGCAGTATATTGAGCAGTTCTTC. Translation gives CASGLVGGQYIEQFF.

This chain's CDR3 is CASSSGILRSGNTIYF. The CDR3 DNA follows: TGCGCCAGCAGCTCGGGTATATTGAGGTCTGGAAACACCATATATTTT. The rearrangement uses TRBV5-1 and TRBJ1-3; D remains unclear. The CDR3 sequence is 16 residues long. CDR1 and CDR2 (germline): SGHRS, YFSETQ. Trimming left V 3 bases short and J 1 base short, with 14 bases between.

The DNA for the CDR3 is TGTGCCAGCAGCGAAGCTGTAGGCACAGATACGCAGTATTTT. Residues: CASSEAVGTDTQYF. This chain connects TRBV4-2 to TRBJ2-3; D call uncertain. There are 14 residues in the CDR3. Trimming shortened V by 5 bases and J by 1 base, and 10 bases separated the two germline ends. CDR1 is LGHNA, CDR2 YNFKEQ, per germline.

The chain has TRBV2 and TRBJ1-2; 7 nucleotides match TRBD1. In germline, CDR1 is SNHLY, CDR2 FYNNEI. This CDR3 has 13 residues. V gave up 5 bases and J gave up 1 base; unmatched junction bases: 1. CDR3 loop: CASSTGVNYGYTF. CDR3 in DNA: TGTGCCAGCAGTACAGGGGTTAACTATGGCTACACCTTC.

CDR3 region: CASSIHYTDTQYF. For the CDR3, the DNA is TGTGCCAGTAGTATCCATTACACAGATACGCAGTATTTT. This chain uses TRBV19 with TRBJ2-3, with unresolved D. Germline CDR1 LNHDA, CDR2 SQIVND (reference sequence). Deletions cut 3 bases from V and 2 bases from J, with 6 bases between. The CDR3 is made up of 13 amino acids.

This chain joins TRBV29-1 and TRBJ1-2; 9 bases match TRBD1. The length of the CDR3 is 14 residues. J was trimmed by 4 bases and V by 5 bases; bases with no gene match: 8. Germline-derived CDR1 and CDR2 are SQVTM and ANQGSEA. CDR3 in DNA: TGCAGCGTTATCGGGACAGGGAACTTCTATGGCTACACCTTC. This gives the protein CSVIGTGNFYGYTF.